This passage covers 18 T cell receptor beta chains from one sample sequenced in a study of blood T cell repertoires in COVID-19. TCRdb keeps only in-frame clones here, not all; method: immunoSEQ multiplex PCR. The data show 300,000 to 350,000 clones, 65% to 90% seen once. The sample comprised PBMCs or T cells enriched from blood (not recorded which). The receptor source for this set is a woman between 40 and 55 years old with acute COVID-19.

This chain connects TRBV7-9 to TRBJ1-6; 9 bases are shared with TRBD1. The V segment lost 1 base and the J segment 8 bases; nucleotides outside the gene matches: 6. This CDR3 has 16 residues. Germline CDR1 reads SEHNR; CDR2 reads FQNEAQ (reference sequence). CDR3 loop: CASSLGTGQGDSPLHF. CDR3 nucleotide sequence: TGTGCCAGCAGCTTAGGAACGGGACAGGGAGATTCACCCCTCCACTTT.

This clone was detected only a few times. The V gene is TRBV19, the J gene TRBJ1-3; no definite D call. The CDR3 runs to 15 residues. The germline gives CDR1 LNHDA, CDR2 SQIVND (reference sequence). V lost 8 bases to trimming and J lost 0 bases, with 14 bases between them. The CDR3 bases are TGTGCCAGTTGGAGCAAAATTAGCTCTGGAAACACCATATATTTT. Amino acids: CASWSKISSGNTIYF.

The V gene is TRBV13, the J gene TRBJ1-3; 7 positions match TRBD1. J gave up 2 bases and V 8 bases, and 6 bases lay outside the gene matches. The length of the CDR3 is 14 residues. From germline, CDR1 is PRHDT and CDR2 FYEKMQ (reference sequence). CDR3 in amino acids: CASALGQAGNTIYF. CDR3 in DNA: TGTGCCAGCGCGCTAGGACAGGCTGGAAACACCATATATTTT.

The chain is built from TRBV5-4 and TRBJ2-7; 7 bases match TRBD1. The CDR3 runs to 15 residues. The V gene's germline CDR1 is SGHNT and CDR2 YYREEE (reference sequence). J gave up 2 bases and V 0 bases, and 5 bases lay outside the gene matches. This CDR3 is CASSLVPGQTYEQYF. The CDR3 DNA is TGTGCCAGCAGCTTGGTACCGGGACAGACCTACGAGCAGTACTTC.

The rearrangement links TRBV28 to TRBJ2-7; D is possibly TRBD2 (5 bases). The CDR3 has 14 residues. Germline V gene sequence: CDR1 MDHEN, CDR2 SYDVKM. V lost 5 bases to trimming and J lost 2 bases, with 13 bases between them. CDR3 loop: CASSPLRRAYEQYF. CDR3 DNA: TGTGCCAGCAGTCCTCTCCGGCGGGCCTACGAGCAGTACTTC.

This rearrangement joins TRBV5-4 to TRBJ1-2; 9 nucleotides agree with TRBD1. Trimming took 4 bases from V and 1 from J; bases not matched to a gene: 17. The CDR3 is 19 amino acids. Germline CDR1 is SGHNT and CDR2 is YYREEE (reference sequence). The CDR3 reads CASSLGGQSGTGLNYGYTF. In nucleotides, the CDR3 is TGTGCCAGCAGCCTGGGGGGGCAATCCGGGACAGGGCTTAACTATGGCTACACCTTC.

The chain employs TRBV19 and TRBJ1-3; 8 nucleotides line up with TRBD1. This CDR3 region has 14 residues. The ends lost 5 bases at V and 5 bases at J; junction bases unmatched: 5. From germline, CDR1 is LNHDA and CDR2 SQIVND (reference sequence). CDR3 nucleotide sequence: TGTGCCAGTAGTTCTTGGACAGGGAGAAACACCATATATTTT. As protein: CASSSWTGRNTIYF.

In its sample, this clone was seen a few times. V usage is TRBV4-3 and J usage is TRBJ1-4; tentative D call: TRBD1 (5 bases). CDR1 and CDR2 (germline): LGHNA, YSLEER. There are 16 residues in the CDR3. The ends were cut back, 1 base at V and 8 bases at J, with 17 bases in the middle. In DNA, the CDR3 is TGCGCCAGCAGCCAAGGGACCGACCCCGCAGGGGAAAAACTGTTTTTT. It encodes CASSQGTDPAGEKLFF.

This clone has only a few counts. For the CDR3, the DNA is TGTGCCACCAGCAGAGCCCCCGGGACAAGTTACAATGAGCAGTTCTTC. The encoded protein is CATSRAPGTSYNEQFF. The chain has TRBV15 and TRBJ2-1, with D maybe TRBD1 (6 bases). The CDR3 runs 16 residues. Trimming removed 1 base at V and 4 bases at J, with 14 bases between. CDR1 LNHNV and CDR2 YYDKDF come from the germline V gene (reference sequence).

The chain carries TRBV7-2 and TRBJ2-3; D is uncertain. The V gene's germline CDR1 is SGHTA and CDR2 FQGNSA. Trimming shortened V by 2 bases and J by 3 bases, and 12 bases separated the two germline ends. CDR3 size: 15 residues. The CDR3 bases are TGTGCCAGCAGCTTACAGGATCGAACTACAGATACGCAGTATTTT. Amino acid sequence: CASSLQDRTTDTQYF. The complete variable domain, with remaining parts taken from reference TRBV7-2 and TRBJ2-3, reads GAGVSQSPSNKVTEKGKDVELRCDPISGHTALYWYRQSLGQGLEFLIYFQGNSAPDKSGLPSDRFSAERTGGSVSTLTIQRTQQEDSAVYLCASSLQDRTTDTQYFGPGTRLTVL.

The chain couples TRBV5-4 to TRBJ1-3; no firm D call. The CDR3 sequence is 14 residues long. Germline CDR1 is SGHNT and CDR2 is YYREEE (reference sequence). Deletions cut 4 bases from V and 0 bases from J, with 8 bases between. CDR3 protein: CASSQQSSGNTIYF. The DNA for the CDR3 is TGTGCCAGCAGCCAACAGAGCTCTGGAAACACCATATATTTT.

The V gene is TRBV5-8, the J gene TRBJ2-2, with D tentatively TRBD2 (6 bases). Germline CDR1 SGHTS, CDR2 YDEGEE. CDR3 length: 16 amino acids. With 2 bases removed from V and 7 bases from J, the gap between germline ends came to 18 bases. The CDR3 nucleotides are TGTGCCAGCAGCTTACCCGGGGACTCGCGGGGCGGGGAGCTGTTTTTT. This encodes CASSLPGDSRGGELFF.

V and J are TRBV21-1 and TRBJ2-7; the D call in the table, TRBD1, was not verified against the DNA. TRBV21-1 is an annotated pseudogene. The CDR3 has 18 residues. CDR3 region: CASSKKGLGALNCHEQYF. The CDR3 nucleotides read TGTGCCAGCAGCAAAAAGGGTTTAGGGGCCCTAAATTGTCACGAGCAGTACTTC.

This chain links TRBV3-1 (or the pseudogene TRBV3-2) with TRBJ1-2, with D unresolved. This CDR3 comprises 13 residues. Looked up from germline, CDR1 is LGHDT and CDR2 is YNNKEL (reference sequence). Deletions cut 1 base from V and 6 bases from J, with 9 bases between. The CDR3 reads CASSQASGDGYTF. The CDR3 DNA is TGTGCCAGCAGCCAAGCGTCCGGGGATGGCTACACCTTC.

The chain uses TRBV27 and TRBJ2-1; 7 nucleotides align to TRBD1. Trimming at V came to 4 bases and at J to 5 bases, leaving 11 bases not matched to a gene. CDR3 length equals 16 residues. CDR1 and CDR2 (germline): MNHEY, SMNVEV (reference sequence). The CDR3 loop is CASSSNRDRANNEQFF. CDR3 in DNA: TGTGCCAGCAGTTCCAATCGCGACAGGGCCAACAATGAGCAGTTCTTC.

The sample holds a few counts of this clone. The V and J genes are TRBV11-2 and TRBJ2-7; D gene ambiguous. V was pared by 5 bases and J by 5 bases, with 13 bases between. Germline V gene data show CDR1 as SGHAT and CDR2 as FQNNGV. The CDR3 is 13 residues long. In DNA form, the CDR3 reads TGTGCCAGCAGCCCCCCAGGTCGGAACGAGCAGTACTTC. This sequence encodes CASSPPGRNEQYF.

This sequence joins TRBV5-1 and TRBJ1-1; 7 bases fit TRBD1. Trimming removed 4 bases from V and 4 bases from J; junction bases left unmatched: 7. Germline V gene data show CDR1 as SGHRS and CDR2 as YFSETQ. The CDR3 sequence is 14 residues long. The CDR3 DNA follows: TGCGCCAGCAGCCTAGGGGGCTTGGGCACTGAAGCTTTCTTT. Translated: CASSLGGLGTEAFF.

The V call is TRBV27, the J call TRBJ1-5, with D unresolved. The CDR3 covers 15 residues. CDR1 and CDR2 from the germline V gene are MNHEY and SMNVEV (reference sequence). V lost 0 bases and J 8 bases, leaving 14 bases between the germline ends. CDR3 amino acids: CASSLSSLGREPQHF. The DNA of the CDR3 is TGTGCCAGCAGTTTATCGTCGCTTGGCCGTGAGCCCCAGCATTTT.